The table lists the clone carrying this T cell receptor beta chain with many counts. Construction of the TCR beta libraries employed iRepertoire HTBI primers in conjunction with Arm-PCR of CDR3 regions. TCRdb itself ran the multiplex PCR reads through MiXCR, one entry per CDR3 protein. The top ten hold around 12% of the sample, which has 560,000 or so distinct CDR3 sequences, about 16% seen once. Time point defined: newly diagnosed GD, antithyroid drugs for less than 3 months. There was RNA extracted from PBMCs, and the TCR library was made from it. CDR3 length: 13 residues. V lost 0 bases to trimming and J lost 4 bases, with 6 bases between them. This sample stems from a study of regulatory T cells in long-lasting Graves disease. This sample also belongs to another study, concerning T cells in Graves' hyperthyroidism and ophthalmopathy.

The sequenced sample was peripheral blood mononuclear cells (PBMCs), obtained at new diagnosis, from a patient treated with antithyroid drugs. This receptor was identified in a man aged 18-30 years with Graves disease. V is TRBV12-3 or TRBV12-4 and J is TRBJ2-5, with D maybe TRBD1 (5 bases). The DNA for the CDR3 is TGTGCCAGCAGTTTAGCGCAGGGAGAGACCCAGTACTTC. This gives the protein CASSLAQGETQYF.